This TCR beta chain was sequenced in a study of blood T cell repertoires in COVID-19. Sequencing used immunoSEQ multiplex PCR; TCRdb keeps in-frame clones, though not all of them. The sample yields fewer than 250,000 clones, roughly 84% seen once. The CDR3 contains 17 residues. The junction had 13 bases not matched to a gene; V was cut back by 2 bases and J by 4 bases. Germline CDR1 and CDR2: LGHDT and YNNKEL (reference sequence). The sequence came from a woman aged 25 to 39 who had been exposed to COVID-19. The chain joins TRBV3-1 (or the pseudogene TRBV3-2) to TRBJ1-2, with 7 nucleotides matching TRBD1. Specimen: PBMCs or T cells enriched from blood (not recorded which). The CDR3 is CASSQRLSQGGFYGYTF. The CDR3 bases are TGTGCCAGCAGCCAAAGGCTTAGCCAGGGGGGCTTCTATGGCTACACCTTC.